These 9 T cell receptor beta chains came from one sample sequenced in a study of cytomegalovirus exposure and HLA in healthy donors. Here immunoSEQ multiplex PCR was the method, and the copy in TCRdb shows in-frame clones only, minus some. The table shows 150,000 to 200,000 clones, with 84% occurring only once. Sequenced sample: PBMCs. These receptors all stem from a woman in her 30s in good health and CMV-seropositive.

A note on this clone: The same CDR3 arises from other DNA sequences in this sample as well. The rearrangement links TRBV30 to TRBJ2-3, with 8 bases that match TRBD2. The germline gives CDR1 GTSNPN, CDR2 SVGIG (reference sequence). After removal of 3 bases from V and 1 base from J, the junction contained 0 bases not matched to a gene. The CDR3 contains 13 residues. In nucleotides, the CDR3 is TGTGCCTGGAGGACTAGCGGCACAGATACGCAGTATTTT. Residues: CAWRTSGTDTQYF.

CDR3: CASSLGRGETQYF. In nucleotides, the CDR3 is TGTGCCAGCAGCTTAGGTCGGGGGGAGACCCAGTACTTC. This rearrangement joins TRBV7-2 to TRBJ2-5, with TRBD2 as a possible D gene (6 bases). The V gene's germline CDR1 is SGHTA and CDR2 FQGNSA. The V end lost 1 base, the J end lost 5 bases, and 8 bases lay between the germline ends. CDR3 length equals 13 residues.

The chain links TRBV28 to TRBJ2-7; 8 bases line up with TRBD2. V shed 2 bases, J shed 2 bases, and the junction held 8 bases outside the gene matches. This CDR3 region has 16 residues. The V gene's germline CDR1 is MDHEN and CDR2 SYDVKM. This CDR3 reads CASSLPGVAGTYEQYF. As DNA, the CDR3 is TGTGCCAGCAGTTTACCCGGGGTAGCGGGGACCTACGAGCAGTACTTC.

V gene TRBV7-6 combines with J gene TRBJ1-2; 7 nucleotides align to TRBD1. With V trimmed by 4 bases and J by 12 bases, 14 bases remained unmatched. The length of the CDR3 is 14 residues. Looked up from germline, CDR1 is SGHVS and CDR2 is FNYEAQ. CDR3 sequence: CASSSTTLDRKNTF. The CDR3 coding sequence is TGTGCCAGCAGCTCTACGACCTTGGACAGGAAGAACACCTTC.

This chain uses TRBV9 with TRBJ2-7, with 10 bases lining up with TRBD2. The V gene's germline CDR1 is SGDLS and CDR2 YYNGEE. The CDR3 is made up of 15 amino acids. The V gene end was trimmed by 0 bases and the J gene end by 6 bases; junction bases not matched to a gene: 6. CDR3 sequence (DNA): TGTGCCAGCAGCGTAGGTCTAGCGGGAGTAGGCGAGCAGTACTTC. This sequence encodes CASSVGLAGVGEQYF.

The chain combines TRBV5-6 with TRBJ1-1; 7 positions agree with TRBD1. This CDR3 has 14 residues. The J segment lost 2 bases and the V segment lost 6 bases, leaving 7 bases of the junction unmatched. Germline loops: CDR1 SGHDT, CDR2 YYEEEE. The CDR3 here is CASTPDRINTEAFF. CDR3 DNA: TGTGCCAGCACCCCGGACAGGATAAACACTGAAGCTTTCTTT.

CDR3 sequence (DNA): TGTGCCAGCAGTGAAGAGGGGATTTCCACCGGGGAGCTGTTTTTT. It encodes CASSEEGISTGELFF. The chain combines TRBV2 with TRBJ2-2; tentatively, D is TRBD1 (5 bases). The CDR3 contains 15 residues. V was cut by 1 base and J by 4 bases, with 10 bases left in between. CDR1 and CDR2 from the germline V gene are SNHLY and FYNNEI. The full variable domain, in which reference TRBV2 and TRBJ2-2 provide the parts outside the CDR3, is EPEVTQTPSHQVTQMGQEVILRCVPISNHLYFYWYRQILGQKVEFLVSFYNNEISEKSEIFDDQFSVERPDGSNFTLKIRSTKLEDSAMYFCASSEEGISTGELFFGEGSRLTVL.

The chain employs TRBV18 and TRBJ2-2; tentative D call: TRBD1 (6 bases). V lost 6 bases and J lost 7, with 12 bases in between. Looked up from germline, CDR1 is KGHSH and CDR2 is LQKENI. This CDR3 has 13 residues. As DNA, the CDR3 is TGTGCCAGCTCCCGCAGGGGTGACGGGGAGCTGTTTTTT. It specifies CASSRRGDGELFF.

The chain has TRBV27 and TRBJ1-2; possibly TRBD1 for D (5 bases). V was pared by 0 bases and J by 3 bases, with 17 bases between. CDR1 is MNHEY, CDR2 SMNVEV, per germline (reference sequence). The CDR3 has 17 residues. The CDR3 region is CASSLSKFSGIYYGYTF. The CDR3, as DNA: TGTGCCAGCAGTTTATCGAAGTTTTCAGGGATATACTATGGCTACACCTTC.